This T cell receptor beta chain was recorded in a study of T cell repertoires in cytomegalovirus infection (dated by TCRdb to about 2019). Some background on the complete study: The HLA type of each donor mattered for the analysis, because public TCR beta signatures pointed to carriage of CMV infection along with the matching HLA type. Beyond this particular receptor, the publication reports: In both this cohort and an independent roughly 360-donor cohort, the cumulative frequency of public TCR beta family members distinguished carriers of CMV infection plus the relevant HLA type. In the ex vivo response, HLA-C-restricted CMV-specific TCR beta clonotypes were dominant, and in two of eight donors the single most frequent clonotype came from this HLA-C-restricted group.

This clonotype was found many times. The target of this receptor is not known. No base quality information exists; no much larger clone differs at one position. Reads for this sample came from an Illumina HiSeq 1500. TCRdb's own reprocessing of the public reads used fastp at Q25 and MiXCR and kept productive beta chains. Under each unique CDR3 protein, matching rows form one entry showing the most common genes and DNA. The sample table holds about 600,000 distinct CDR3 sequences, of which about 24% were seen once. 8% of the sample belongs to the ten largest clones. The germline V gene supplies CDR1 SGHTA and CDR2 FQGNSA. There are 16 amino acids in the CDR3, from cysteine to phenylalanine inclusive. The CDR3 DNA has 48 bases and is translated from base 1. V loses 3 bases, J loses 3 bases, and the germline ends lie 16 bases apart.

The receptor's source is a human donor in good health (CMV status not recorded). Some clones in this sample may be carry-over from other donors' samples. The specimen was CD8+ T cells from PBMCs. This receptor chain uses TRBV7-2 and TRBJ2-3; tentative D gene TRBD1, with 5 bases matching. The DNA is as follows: TGTGCCAGCAGCTTGAATATTGGCAGGGAAACAGATACGCAGTATTTT. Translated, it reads CASSLNIGRETDTQYF.